Listed below are T cell receptor beta chains from one sample, sequenced in a study of cytomegalovirus exposure and HLA in healthy donors. Assay: immunoSEQ multiplex PCR; the TCRdb copy retains only in-frame clones and omits some. The sample has roughly 90,000 clones; about 88% are singletons. The sample taken for sequencing was PBMCs. The source of these receptors is a young man in good health and CMV-seronegative. The CDR3 runs from the conserved cysteine through the conserved F or W. Fields, in order: D gene, clone size, V gene, J gene, CDR3 protein, CDR3 DNA. D genes are given only for firm matches. Clone size is shown for a subset of rows, as once, few, many or a class of expanded clone.

TRBD1	-	TRBV19	TRBJ1-2	CASLVQGGANYGYTF	TGTGCCAGTCTGGTTCAGGGGGGAGCTAACTATGGCTACACCTTC
TRBD1	-	TRBV4-2	TRBJ2-7	CASSHPAPGQRSYEQYF	TGTGCCAGCAGCCATCCTGCCCCGGGACAGAGATCCTACGAGCAGTACTTC
-	-	TRBV18	TRBJ2-7	CASSPRLVGQGNYEQYF	TGTGCCAGCTCACCACGTTTGGTCGGGCAGGGCAACTACGAGCAGTACTTC
-	-	TRBV4-1	TRBJ2-6	CASSPLGLLLANVLTF	TGCGCCAGCAGCCCTTTGGGCCTGCTCTTGGCCAACGTCCTGACTTTC
TRBD1	-	TRBV2	TRBJ1-1	CASSRQGADTEAFF	TGTGCCAGCAGTCGTCAGGGGGCCGACACTGAAGCTTTCTTT
TRBD1	-	TRBV29-1	TRBJ1-2	CSVTGGSDYGYTF	TGCAGCGTTACAGGGGGCTCTGACTATGGCTACACCTTC
-	few	TRBV2	TRBJ1-5	CASRDTGLRNQPQHF	TGTGCCAGCAGGGACACAGGGTTGAGGAATCAGCCCCAGCATTTT
TRBD2	-	TRBV19	TRBJ2-1	CASSSKASGPTRHEQFF	TGTGCCAGTAGTAGTAAGGCTAGCGGGCCGACGAGACATGAGCAGTTCTTC
TRBD1	-	TRBV27	TRBJ1-1	CASSQILTGGTEAFF	TGTGCCAGCAGTCAGATTTTGACAGGGGGCACTGAAGCTTTCTTT
-	-	TRBV6-1	TRBJ2-5	CASTRWRLGETQYF	TGTGCCAGCACCCGGTGGAGGTTAGGAGAGACCCAGTACTTC
TRBD1	-	TRBV7-9	TRBJ1-2	CASSRTGFEDGYTF	TGTGCCAGCAGCCGGACAGGGTTCGAGGATGGCTACACCTTC
TRBD1	once	TRBV7-9	TRBJ1-1	CASNPGTGGTEAFF	TGTGCCAGCAACCCCGGGACAGGGGGTACTGAAGCTTTCTTT
-	-	TRBV7-2	TRBJ1-2	CASSLIQGNGYTF	TGTGCCAGCAGCTTAATCCAGGGGAATGGCTACACCTTC
TRBD1	-	TRBV5-1	TRBJ1-2	CASSRDSGPDGYTF	TGCGCCAGCAGCCGGGACAGCGGTCCGGATGGCTACACCTTC
-	-	TRBV19	TRBJ1-1	CASSISSLMNTEAFF	TGTGCCAGTAGTATTTCGTCTCTTATGAACACTGAAGCTTTCTTT
-	once	TRBV10-3	TRBJ1-1	CAISDPNKNGHTEAFF	TGTGCCATCAGTGACCCAAATAAAAATGGGCACACTGAAGCTTTCTTT
-	-	TRBV10-2	TRBJ1-3	CASKNQTGGNTIYF	TGCGCCAGCAAAAACCAGACTGGAGGAAACACCATATATTTT
-	-	TRBV21-1	TRBJ1-2	CAIWTGGQSDQSDGYTF	TGTGCCATCTGGACAGGGGGACAGTCGGATCAGTCGGATGGCTACACCTTC
-	once	TRBV7-2	TRBJ2-7	CASSLGGGVSTYEQYF	TGTGCCAGCAGCTTAGGAGGGGGGGTGAGTACCTACGAGCAGTACTTC
TRBD2	few	TRBV4-1	TRBJ2-5	CASSQGLAGGGTGETQYF	TGCGCCAGCAGCCAGGGACTAGCGGGAGGTGGGACGGGGGAGACCCAGTACTTC
TRBD1	once	TRBV7-2	TRBJ1-5	CASSLRDRNQPQHF	TGTGCCAGCAGCTTACGGGACAGGAATCAGCCCCAGCATTTT
-	-	TRBV7-9	TRBJ1-2	CASSLARSNYGYTF	TGTGCCAGCAGCTTAGCGCGGAGTAACTATGGCTACACCTTC
TRBD2	once	TRBV6-5	TRBJ2-3	CASSYVTSGYTDTQYF	TGTGCCAGCAGTTACGTGACTAGCGGGTATACAGATACGCAGTATTTT